This T cell receptor (beta chain) was retrieved from a study of cytomegalovirus exposure and HLA in healthy donors. A word on this clone: Its antigen is undetermined.

Study-level points and caveats: A cluster of highly shared sequence variants was likely a sequencing artifact.

The PCR employed 60 Vbeta primers together with 13 Jbeta primers. Assay: immunoSEQ multiplex PCR; the TCRdb copy retains only in-frame clones and omits some. The sample has 150,000 to 200,000 clones, 65% to 80% seen once. CDR1 and CDR2 from the germline V gene are LGHNA and YNFKEQ. CDR3 length: 15 amino acids. V dropped 1 base and J dropped 3; count of bases not matched to a gene: 3. This receptor was obtained from a woman in her thirties or forties in good health and CMV-seronegative. Material for sequencing was PBMCs. This chain links TRBV4-2 with TRBJ1-1; 9 bases align to TRBD1. This CDR3 is CASSQGTGVDTEAFF. The CDR3 nucleotides read TGTGCCAGCAGCCAAGGGACAGGGGTCGACACTGAAGCTTTCTTT.